Reported below is one TCR beta chain. Its antigen remains unknown. TCRdb processed the 5' RACE reads anew with MiXCR; each CDR3 protein has one entry. In the table there are 6,400 or so distinct CDR3 sequences, around 60% of which are singletons. Memory CD4+ T cells were sorted as CD4+CD45RO+CD25- cells. The V end was cut by 4 bases, the J end by 6 bases, with 12 bases between. CDR1 is SGHRS, CDR2 YFSETQ, per germline. This CDR3 contains 13 residues. Study outcomes and limitations: Greatest tumor Treg TCR overlap was with tumor naive CD4+ cells. Tumor memory CD4+ T cell TCR gene usage was found to cluster with blood and lymph node memory CD4+ cells and with lymph node naive CD4+ cells. The larger cohort examined one V-J beta rearrangement, not whole repertoires.

Sequencing was performed on tumor-infiltrating memory CD4+ T cells sorted from the breast tumor. Subset in this sample: memory CD4+ T cells, CD4+CD45RO+CD25-. The rearrangement joins TRBV5-1 to TRBJ2-3; D remains ambiguous. The receptor's source is a female donor with breast cancer. This chain's CDR3 is CASSPRLSDTQYF. For the CDR3, the DNA is TGCGCCAGCAGCCCCCGGTTATCCGATACGCAGTATTTT.